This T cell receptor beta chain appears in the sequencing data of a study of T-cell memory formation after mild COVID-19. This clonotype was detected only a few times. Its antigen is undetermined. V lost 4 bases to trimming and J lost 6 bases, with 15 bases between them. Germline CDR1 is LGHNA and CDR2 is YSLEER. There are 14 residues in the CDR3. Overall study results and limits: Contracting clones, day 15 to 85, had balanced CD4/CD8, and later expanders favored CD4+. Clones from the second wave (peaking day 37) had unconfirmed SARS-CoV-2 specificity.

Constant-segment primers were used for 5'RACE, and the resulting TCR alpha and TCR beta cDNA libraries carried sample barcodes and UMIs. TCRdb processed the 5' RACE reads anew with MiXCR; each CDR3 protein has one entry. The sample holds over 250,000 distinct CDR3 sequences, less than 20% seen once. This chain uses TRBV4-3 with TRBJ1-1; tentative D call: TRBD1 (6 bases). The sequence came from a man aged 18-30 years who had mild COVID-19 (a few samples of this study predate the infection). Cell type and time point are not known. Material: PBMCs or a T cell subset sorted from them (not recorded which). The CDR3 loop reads CASSLGGGAAEAFF. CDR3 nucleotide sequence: TGCGCCAGCAGCCTGGGCGGGGGGGCCGCTGAAGCTTTCTTT.